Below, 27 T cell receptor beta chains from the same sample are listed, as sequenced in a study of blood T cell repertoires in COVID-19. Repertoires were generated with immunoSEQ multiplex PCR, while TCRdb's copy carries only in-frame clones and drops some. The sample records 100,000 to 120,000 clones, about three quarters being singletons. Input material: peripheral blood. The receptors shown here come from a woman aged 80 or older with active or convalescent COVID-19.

CDR3 sequence (DNA): TGTGCCAGCAGGAGATGGACTAGCGGGAGTTACGAGCAGTACTTC. Translating it yields CASRRWTSGSYEQYF. The chain couples TRBV6-5 to TRBJ2-7, with 13 bases matching TRBD2. With V trimmed by 6 bases and J by 4 bases, 6 bases remained unmatched. The CDR3 is 15 amino acids. The V gene's germline CDR1 is MNHEY and CDR2 SVGAGI.

The CDR3: CATSRDSDSPLHF. The DNA for the CDR3 is TGTGCCACCAGCAGGGACAGTGATTCACCCCTCCACTTT. The gene calls are TRBV15 and TRBJ1-6; D is perhaps TRBD1 (6 bases). V was clipped by 3 bases and J by 8 bases, with 8 bases between them. CDR3 length equals 13 residues. In germline, CDR1 is LNHNV, CDR2 YYDKDF (reference sequence).

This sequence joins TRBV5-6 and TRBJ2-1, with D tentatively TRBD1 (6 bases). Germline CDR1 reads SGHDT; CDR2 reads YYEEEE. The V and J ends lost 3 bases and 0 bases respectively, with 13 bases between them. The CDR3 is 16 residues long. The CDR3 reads CASSSRTVSSYNEQFF. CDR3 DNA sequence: TGTGCCAGCAGCTCAAGGACAGTGAGCTCCTACAATGAGCAGTTCTTC.

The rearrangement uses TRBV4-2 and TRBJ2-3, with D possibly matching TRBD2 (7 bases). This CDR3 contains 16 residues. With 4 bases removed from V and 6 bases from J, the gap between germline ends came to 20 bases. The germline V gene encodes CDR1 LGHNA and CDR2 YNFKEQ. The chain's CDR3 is CASSPSGGGSGDTQYF. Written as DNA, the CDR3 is TGTGCCAGCAGCCCTTCGGGCGGGGGCTCGGGGGATACGCAGTATTTT.

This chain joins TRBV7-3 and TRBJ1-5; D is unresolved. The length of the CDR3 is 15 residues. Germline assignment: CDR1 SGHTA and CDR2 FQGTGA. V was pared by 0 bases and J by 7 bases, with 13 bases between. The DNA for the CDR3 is TGTGCCAGCAGCTTAACGAGCCAGGCAGGCCAGCCCCAGCATTTT. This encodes CASSLTSQAGQPQHF. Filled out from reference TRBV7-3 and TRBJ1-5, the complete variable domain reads GAGVSQTPSNKVTEKGKYVELRCDPISGHTALYWYRQSLGQGPEFLIYFQGTGAADDSGLPNDRFFAVRPEGSVSTLKIQRTERGDSAVYLCASSLTSQAGQPQHFGDGTRLSIL.

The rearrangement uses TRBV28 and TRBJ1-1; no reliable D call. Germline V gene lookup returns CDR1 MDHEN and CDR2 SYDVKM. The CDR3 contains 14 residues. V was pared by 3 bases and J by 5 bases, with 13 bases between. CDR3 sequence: CASSLLQRITEAFF. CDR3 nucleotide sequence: TGTGCCAGCAGTTTGTTACAGAGAATTACTGAAGCTTTCTTT.

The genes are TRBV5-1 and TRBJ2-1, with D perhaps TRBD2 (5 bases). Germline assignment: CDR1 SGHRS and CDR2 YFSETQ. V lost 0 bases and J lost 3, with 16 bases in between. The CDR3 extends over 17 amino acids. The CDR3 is CASSLDLVGSYYNEQFF. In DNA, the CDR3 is TGCGCCAGCAGCTTGGACCTCGTGGGGAGCTACTACAATGAGCAGTTCTTC.

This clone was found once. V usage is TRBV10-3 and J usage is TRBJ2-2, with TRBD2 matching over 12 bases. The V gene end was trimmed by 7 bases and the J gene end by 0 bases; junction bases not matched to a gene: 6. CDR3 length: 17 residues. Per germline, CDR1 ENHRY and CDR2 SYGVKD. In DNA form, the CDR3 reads TGTGCCATCAAGGGAGGGACTAGCGGGCCGAACACCGGGGAGCTGTTTTTT. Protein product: CAIKGGTSGPNTGELFF.

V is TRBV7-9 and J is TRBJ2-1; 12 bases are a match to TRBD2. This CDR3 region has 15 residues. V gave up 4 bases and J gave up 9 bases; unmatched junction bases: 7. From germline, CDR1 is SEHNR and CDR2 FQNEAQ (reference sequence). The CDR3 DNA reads TGTGCCAGCAGCTCCCTAGCGGGAGGGCGGCGTGAGCAGTTCTTC. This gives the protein CASSSLAGGRREQFF.

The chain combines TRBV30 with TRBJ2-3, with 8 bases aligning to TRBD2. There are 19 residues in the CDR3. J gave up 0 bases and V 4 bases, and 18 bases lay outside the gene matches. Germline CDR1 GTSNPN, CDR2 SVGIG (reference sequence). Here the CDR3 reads CAWKSIRSGRKPSTDTQYF. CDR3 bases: TGTGCCTGGAAGAGTATTCGGAGCGGGAGAAAACCTAGCACAGATACGCAGTATTTT.

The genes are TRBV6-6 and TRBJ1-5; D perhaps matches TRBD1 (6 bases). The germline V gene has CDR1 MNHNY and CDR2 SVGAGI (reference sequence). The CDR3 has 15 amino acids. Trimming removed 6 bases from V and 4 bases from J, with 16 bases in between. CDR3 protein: CASRPNRVRNQPQHF. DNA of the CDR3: TGTGCCAGCAGGCCGAACAGGGTTCGGAATCAGCCCCAGCATTTT.

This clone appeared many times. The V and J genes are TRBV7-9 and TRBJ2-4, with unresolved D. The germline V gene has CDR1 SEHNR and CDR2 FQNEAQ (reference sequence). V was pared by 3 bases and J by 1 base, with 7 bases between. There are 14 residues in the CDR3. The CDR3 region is CASSFLEAKNIQYF. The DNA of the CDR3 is TGTGCCAGCAGCTTTCTAGAGGCCAAAAACATTCAGTACTTC.

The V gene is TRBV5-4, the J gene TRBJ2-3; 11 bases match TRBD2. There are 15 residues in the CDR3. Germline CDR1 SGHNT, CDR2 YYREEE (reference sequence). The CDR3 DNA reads TGTGCAGCCGGAGGGACTAGCGGACGCACAGATACGCAGTATTTT. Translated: CAAGGTSGRTDTQYF.

The CDR3 is CASSPPDRAYNTEAFF. The CDR3 bases are TGTGCCAGCTCACCACCGGACAGGGCCTATAACACTGAAGCTTTCTTT. The V gene is TRBV18, the J gene TRBJ1-1; 8 positions match TRBD1. Germline-derived CDR1 and CDR2 are KGHSH and LQKENI. The CDR3 extends over 16 amino acids. V shed 0 bases and J 2 bases; nucleotides not matched to a gene: 5.

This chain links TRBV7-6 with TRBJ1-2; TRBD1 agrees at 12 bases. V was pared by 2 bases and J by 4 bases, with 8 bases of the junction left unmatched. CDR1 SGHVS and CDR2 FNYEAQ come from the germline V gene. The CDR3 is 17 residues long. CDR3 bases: TGTGCCAGCAGCTTAAAGGGACAGGGGGCTCACATCTATGGCTACACCTTC. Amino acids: CASSLKGQGAHIYGYTF. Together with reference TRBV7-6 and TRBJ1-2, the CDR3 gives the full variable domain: GAGVSQSPRYKVTKRGQDVALRCDPISGHVSLYWYRQALGQGPEFLTYFNYEAQQDKSGLPNDRFSAERPEGSISTLTIQRTEQRDSAMYRCASSLKGQGAHIYGYTFGSGTRLTVV.

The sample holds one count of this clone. The CDR3 bases are TGTGCCAGCAGCCACGACAGGGGAGCCAAAAACATTCAGTACTTC. Amino acids: CASSHDRGAKNIQYF. The rearrangement links TRBV11-2 to TRBJ2-4; 8 bases line up with TRBD1. CDR1 and CDR2 from the germline V gene are SGHAT and FQNNGV. V was clipped by 5 bases and J by 0 bases; unmatched bases: 3. This CDR3 comprises 15 residues.

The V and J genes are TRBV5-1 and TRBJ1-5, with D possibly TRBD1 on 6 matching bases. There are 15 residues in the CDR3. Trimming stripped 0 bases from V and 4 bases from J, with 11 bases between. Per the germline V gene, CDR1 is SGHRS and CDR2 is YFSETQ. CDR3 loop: CASSLGDQGNQPQHF. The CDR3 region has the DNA TGCGCCAGCAGCTTGGGGGACCAGGGGAATCAGCCCCAGCATTTT.

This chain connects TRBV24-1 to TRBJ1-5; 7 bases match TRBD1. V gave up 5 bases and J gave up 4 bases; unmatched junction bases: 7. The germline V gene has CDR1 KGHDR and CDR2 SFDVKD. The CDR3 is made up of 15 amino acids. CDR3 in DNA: TGTGCCACCAGTGGGGCGACAGGGTGGAATCAGCCCCAGCATTTT. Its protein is CATSGATGWNQPQHF.

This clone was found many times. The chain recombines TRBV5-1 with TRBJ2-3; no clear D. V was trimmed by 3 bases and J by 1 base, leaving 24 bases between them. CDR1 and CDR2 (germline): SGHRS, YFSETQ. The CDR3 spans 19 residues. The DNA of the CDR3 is TGCGCCAGCAGCTCCGTCCCATTTGAGGTAGTCTTGGGCACAGATACGCAGTATTTT. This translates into CASSSVPFEVVLGTDTQYF.

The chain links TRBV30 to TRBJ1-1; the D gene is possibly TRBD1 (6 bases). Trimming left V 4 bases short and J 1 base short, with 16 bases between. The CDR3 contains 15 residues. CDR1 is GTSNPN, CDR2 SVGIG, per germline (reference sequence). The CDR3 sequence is CAWTDGGGKNTEAFF. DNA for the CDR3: TGTGCCTGGACCGACGGGGGGGGCAAGAACACTGAAGCTTTCTTT.

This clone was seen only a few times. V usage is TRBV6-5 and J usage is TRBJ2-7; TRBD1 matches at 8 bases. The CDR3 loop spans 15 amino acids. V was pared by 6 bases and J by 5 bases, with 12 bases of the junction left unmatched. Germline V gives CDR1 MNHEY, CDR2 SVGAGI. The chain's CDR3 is CASSLNFDRGHEQYF. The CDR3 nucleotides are TGTGCCAGCAGCCTGAATTTTGACAGGGGCCACGAGCAGTACTTC.

The CDR3 sequence: CSVVGDYNEQFF. The CDR3, as DNA: TGCAGCGTTGTCGGTGACTACAATGAGCAGTTCTTC. This chain uses TRBV29-1 with TRBJ2-1; no definite D call. Germline CDR1 reads SQVTM; CDR2 reads ANQGSEA. The CDR3 is 12 residues long. Deletions cut 4 bases from V and 3 bases from J, with 7 bases between.

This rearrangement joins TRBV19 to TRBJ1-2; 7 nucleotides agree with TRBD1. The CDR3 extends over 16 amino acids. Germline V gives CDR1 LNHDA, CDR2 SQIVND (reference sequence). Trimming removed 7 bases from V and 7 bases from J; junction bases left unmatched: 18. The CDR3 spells CASTLRTGVPRGGYTF. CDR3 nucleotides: TGTGCCAGTACCCTAAGGACAGGTGTCCCAAGAGGTGGCTACACCTTC. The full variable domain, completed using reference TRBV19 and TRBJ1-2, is DGGITQSPKYLFRKEGQNVTLSCEQNLNHDAMYWYRQDPGQGLRLIYYSQIVNDFQKGDIAEGYSVSREKKESFPLTVTSAQKNPTAFYLCASTLRTGVPRGGYTFGSGTRLTVV.

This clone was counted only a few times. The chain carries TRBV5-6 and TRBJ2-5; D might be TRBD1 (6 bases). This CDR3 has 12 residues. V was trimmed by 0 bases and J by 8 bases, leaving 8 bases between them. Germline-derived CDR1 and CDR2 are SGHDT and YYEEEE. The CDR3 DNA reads TGTGCCAGCAGCTTGGAACAGGGAACCCAGTACTTC. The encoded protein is CASSLEQGTQYF.

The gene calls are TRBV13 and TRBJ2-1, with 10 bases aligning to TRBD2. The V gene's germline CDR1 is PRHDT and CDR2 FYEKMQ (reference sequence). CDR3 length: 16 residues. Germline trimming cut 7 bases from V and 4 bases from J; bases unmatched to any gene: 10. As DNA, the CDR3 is TGTGCCAGCAACCCTCGGACTAGCGGACATTACAATGAGCAGTTCTTC. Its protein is CASNPRTSGHYNEQFF.

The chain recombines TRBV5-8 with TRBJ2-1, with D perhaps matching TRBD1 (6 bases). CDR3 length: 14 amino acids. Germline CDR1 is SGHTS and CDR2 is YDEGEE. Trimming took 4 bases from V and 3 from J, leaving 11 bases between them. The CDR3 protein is CASSIRDNYNEQFF. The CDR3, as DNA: TGTGCCAGCAGCATCCGGGACAACTACAATGAGCAGTTCTTC. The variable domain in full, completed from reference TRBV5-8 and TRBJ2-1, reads EAGVTQSPTHLIKTRGQQATLRCSPISGHTSVYWYQQALGLGLQFLLWYDEGEERNRGNFPPRFSGRQFPNYSSELNVNALELEDSALYLCASSIRDNYNEQFFGPGTRLTVL.

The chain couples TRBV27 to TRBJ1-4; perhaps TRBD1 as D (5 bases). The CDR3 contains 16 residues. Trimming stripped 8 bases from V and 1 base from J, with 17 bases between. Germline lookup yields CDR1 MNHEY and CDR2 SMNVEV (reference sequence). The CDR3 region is CASWSGGLGTNEKLFF. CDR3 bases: TGTGCCAGCTGGTCCGGGGGACTCGGAACTAATGAAAAACTGTTTTTT.